The rows below give T cell receptor beta chains drawn from one sample of a study of blood T cells in healthy people across ages. TCRdb reprocessed the 5' RACE reads with MiXCR, giving one entry per CDR3 protein. The sample consists of 900,000 to 950,000 distinct CDR3 sequences, 25% to 30% of them appearing once. The data also belong to a second study, concerning T cells of mothers and their children.

Sequencing was performed on blood. These receptors originate from a woman between 40 and 55 years old in good health. Each CDR3 is given with its conserved first and last residue. Fields, in order: clone size, J gene, D gene, V gene, CDR3 protein. D genes are given only for firm matches. Expanded clones get a size class; other rows say once, few or many, or leave the size out.

size: NA; J: TRBJ2-1; D: TRBD1; V: TRBV27; CDR3: CASSLGGGGQGLYNEQFF
size: many; J: TRBJ2-3; D: TRBD2; V: TRBV7-2; CDR3: CASSLLASGGSSTDTQYF
size: few; J: TRBJ2-7; D: NA; V: TRBV4-3; CDR3: CASSQVRTSCEQYF
size: NA; J: TRBJ2-5; D: NA; V: TRBV21-1; CDR3: CVSSKGDNPLGTQYF
size: NA; J: TRBJ2-1; D: TRBD2; V: TRBV9; CDR3: CASSPSGSHNEQFF
size: few; J: TRBJ1-4; D: TRBD1; V: TRBV27; CDR3: CASSLDRGAATNEKLFF
size: few; J: TRBJ2-5; D: NA; V: TRBV9; CDR3: CASSVAQGQETQYF
size: few; J: TRBJ2-7; D: TRBD2; V: TRBV4-1; CDR3: CTSSQGGGQYF
size: many; J: TRBJ2-6; D: NA; V: TRBV20-1; CDR3: CSARVGAAGANVLTF
size: many; J: TRBJ2-6; D: TRBD1; V: TRBV9; CDR3: CASSVGLGTGGLSGANVLTF
size: few; J: TRBJ2-3; D: TRBD2; V: TRBV29-1; CDR3: CSVSGGATADTQYF
size: many; J: TRBJ1-1; D: NA; V: TRBV28; CDR3: CASGGASITNTEAFF
size: few; J: TRBJ2-3; D: NA; V: TRBV20-1; CDR3: CSAEGYRDITDTQYF